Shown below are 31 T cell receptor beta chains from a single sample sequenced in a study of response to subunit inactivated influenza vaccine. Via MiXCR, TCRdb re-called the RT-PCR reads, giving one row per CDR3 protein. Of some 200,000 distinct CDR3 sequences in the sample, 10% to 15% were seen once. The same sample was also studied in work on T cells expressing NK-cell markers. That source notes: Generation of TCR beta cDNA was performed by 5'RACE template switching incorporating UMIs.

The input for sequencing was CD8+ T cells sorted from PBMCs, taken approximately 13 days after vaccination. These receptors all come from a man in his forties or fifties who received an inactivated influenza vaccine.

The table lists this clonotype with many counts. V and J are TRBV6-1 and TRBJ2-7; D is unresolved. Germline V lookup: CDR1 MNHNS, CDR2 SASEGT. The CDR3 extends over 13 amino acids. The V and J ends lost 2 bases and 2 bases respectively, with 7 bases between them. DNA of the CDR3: TGTGCCAGCAGTGAACAAGAACCCTACGAGCAGTACTTC. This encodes CASSEQEPYEQYF.

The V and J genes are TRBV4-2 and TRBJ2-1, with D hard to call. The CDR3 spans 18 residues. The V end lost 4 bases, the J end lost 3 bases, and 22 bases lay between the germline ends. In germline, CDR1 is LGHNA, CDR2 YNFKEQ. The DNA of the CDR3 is TGTGCCAGCAGCCCTCAAGGAGAACCGCAAGTAATCTACAATGAGCAGTTCTTC. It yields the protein CASSPQGEPQVIYNEQFF.

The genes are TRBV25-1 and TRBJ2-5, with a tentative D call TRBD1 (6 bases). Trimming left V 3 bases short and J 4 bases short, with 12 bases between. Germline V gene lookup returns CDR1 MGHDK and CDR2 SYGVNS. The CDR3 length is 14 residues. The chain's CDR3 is CASSDHRVAETQYF. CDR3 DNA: TGTGCCAGCAGTGATCACAGGGTGGCAGAGACCCAGTACTTC.

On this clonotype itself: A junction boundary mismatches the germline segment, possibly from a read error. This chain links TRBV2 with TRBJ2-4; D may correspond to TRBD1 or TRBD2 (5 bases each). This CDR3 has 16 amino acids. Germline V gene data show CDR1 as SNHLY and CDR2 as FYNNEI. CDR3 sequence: CASREGPGPAKNIQYF. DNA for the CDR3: TGTGCCAGCCGTGAAGGCCCGGGACCAGCCAAAAACATTCAGTACTTC.

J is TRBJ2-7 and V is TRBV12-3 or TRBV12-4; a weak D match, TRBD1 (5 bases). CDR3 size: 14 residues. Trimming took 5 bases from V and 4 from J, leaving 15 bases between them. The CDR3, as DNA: TGTGCCAGCAGTCCACAGGTATGGGGTTACGAGCAGTACTTC. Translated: CASSPQVWGYEQYF.

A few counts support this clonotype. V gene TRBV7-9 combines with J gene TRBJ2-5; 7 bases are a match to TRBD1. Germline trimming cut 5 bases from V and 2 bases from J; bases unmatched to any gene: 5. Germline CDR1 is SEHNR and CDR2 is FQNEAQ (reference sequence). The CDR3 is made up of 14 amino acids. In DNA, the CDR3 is TGTGCCAGCAGCCCTTGGGACAGACAAGAGACCCAGTACTTC. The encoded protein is CASSPWDRQETQYF.

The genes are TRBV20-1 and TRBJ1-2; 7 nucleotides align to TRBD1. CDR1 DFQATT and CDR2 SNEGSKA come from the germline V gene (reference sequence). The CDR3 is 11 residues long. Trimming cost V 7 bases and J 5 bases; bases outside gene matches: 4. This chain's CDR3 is CSVATGYGYTF. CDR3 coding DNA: TGCAGTGTTGCGACAGGGTATGGCTACACCTTC.

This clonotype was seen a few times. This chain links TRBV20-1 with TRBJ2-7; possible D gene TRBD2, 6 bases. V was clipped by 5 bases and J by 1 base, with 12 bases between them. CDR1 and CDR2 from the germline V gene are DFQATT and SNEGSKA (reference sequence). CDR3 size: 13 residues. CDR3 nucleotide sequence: TGCAGTGCTGATCGGGACTTATCCTACGAGCAGTACTTC. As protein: CSADRDLSYEQYF.

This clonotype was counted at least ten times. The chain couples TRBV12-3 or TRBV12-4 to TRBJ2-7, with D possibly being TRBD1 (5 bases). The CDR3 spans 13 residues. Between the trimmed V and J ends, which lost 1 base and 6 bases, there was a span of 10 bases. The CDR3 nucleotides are TGTGCCAGCAGTTTAGGGGGCCTGGCCGAGCAGTACTTC. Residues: CASSLGGLAEQYF.

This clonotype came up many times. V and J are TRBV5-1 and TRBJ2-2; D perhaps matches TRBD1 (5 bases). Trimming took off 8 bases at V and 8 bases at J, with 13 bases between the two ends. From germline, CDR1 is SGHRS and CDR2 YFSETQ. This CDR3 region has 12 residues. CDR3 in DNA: TGCGCCAGTAGACAGTATTCGGGGGAGCTGTTTTTT. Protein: CASRQYSGELFF.

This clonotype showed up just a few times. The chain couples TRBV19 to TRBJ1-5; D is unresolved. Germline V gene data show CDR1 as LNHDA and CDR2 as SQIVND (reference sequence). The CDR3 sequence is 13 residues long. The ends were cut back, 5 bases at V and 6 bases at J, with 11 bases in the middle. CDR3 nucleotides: TGTGCCAGTAGTGACCGTAGGGTTCAGCCCCAGCATTTT. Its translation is CASSDRRVQPQHF.

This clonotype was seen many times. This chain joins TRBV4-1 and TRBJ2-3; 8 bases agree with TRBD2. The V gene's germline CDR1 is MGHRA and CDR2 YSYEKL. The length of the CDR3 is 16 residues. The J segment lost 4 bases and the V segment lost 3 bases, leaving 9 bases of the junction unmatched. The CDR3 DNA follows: TGCGCCAGCAGCCATGGGGCGTTACTAGCGGCAGATACGCAGTATTTT. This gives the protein CASSHGALLAADTQYF.

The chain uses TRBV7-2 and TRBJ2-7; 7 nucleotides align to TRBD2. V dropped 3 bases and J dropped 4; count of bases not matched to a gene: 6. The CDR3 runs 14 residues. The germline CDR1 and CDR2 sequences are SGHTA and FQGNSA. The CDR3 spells CASSFGGSRYEQYF. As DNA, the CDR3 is TGTGCCAGCAGCTTCGGCGGGAGTAGGTACGAGCAGTACTTC.

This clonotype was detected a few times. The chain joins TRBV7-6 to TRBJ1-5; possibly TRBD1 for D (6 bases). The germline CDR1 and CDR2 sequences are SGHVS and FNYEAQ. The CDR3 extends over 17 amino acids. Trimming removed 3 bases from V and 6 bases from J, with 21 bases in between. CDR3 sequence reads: CASSFGPFDRWPQPQHF. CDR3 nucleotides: TGTGCCAGCAGCTTCGGCCCATTCGACAGGTGGCCTCAGCCCCAGCATTTT.

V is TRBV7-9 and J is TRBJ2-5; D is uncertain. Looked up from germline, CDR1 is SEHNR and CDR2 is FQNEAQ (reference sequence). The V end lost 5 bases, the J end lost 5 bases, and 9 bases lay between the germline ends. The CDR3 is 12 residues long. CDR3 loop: CASSPAEETQYF. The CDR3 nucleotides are TGTGCCAGCAGCCCCGCTGAGGAGACCCAGTACTTC.

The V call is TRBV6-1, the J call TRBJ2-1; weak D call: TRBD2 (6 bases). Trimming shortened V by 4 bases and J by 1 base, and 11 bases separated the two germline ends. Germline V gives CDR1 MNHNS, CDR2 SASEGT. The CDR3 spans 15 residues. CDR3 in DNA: TGTGCCAGCAGTGCGAACCTAGCGTCCTACAATGAGCAGTTCTTC. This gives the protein CASSANLASYNEQFF.

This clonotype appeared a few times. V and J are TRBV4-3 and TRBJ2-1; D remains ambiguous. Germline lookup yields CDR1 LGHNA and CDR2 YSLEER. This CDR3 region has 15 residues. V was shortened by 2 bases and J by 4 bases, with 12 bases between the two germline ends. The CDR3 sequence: CASSQYHGPYNEQFF. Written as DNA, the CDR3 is TGCGCCAGCAGCCAATATCACGGTCCATACAATGAGCAGTTCTTC.

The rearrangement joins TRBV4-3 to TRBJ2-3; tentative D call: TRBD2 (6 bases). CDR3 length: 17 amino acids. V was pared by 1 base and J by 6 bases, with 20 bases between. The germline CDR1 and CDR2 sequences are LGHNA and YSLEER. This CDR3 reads CASSQGVAVPVPDTQYF. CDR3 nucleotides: TGCGCCAGCAGCCAAGGGGTAGCGGTCCCAGTACCCGATACGCAGTATTTT.

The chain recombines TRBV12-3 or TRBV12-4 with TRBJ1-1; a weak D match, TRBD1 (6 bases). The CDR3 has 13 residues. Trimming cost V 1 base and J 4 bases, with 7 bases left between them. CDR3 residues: CASSLGTVTEAFF. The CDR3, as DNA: TGTGCCAGCAGTTTAGGGACAGTCACTGAAGCTTTCTTT.

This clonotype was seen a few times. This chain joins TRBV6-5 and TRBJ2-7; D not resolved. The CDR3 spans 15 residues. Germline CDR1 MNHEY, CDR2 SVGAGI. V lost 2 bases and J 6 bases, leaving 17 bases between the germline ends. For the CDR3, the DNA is TGTGCCAGCAGTTACATGGCAGATCCTACCGGCGAGCAGTACTTC. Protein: CASSYMADPTGEQYF.

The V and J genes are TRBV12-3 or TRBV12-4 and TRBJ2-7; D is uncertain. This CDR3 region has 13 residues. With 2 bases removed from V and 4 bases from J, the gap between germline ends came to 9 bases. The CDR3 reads CASSLWGSYEQYF. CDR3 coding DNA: TGTGCCAGCAGTTTATGGGGATCTTACGAGCAGTACTTC.

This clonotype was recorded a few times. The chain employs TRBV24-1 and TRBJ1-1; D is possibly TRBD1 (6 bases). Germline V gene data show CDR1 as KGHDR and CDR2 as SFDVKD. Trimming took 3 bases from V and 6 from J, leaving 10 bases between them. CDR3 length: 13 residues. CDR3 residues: CATSDQDSPEAFF. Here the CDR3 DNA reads TGTGCCACCAGTGATCAGGACAGTCCTGAAGCTTTCTTT.

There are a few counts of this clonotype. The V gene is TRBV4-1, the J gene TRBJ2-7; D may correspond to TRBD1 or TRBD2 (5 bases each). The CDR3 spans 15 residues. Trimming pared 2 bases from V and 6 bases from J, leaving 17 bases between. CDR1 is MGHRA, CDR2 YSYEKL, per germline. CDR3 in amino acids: CASSQLGPAGGEQYF. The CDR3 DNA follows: TGCGCCAGCAGCCAACTGGGCCCCGCTGGGGGCGAGCAGTACTTC.

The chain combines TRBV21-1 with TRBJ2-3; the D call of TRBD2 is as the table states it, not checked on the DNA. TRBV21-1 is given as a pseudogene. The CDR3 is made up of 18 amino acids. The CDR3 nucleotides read TGTGCCAGCAGCAGTCTAGCGGGGGAACACCCTAGCACAGATACGCAGTATTTT. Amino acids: CASSSLAGEHPSTDTQYF.

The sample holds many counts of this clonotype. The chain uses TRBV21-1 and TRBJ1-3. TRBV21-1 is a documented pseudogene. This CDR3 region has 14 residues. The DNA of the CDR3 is TGTGCCAGCAGCAAAGGAGGGGCCAGAAACACCATATATTTT. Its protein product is CASSKGGARNTIYF.

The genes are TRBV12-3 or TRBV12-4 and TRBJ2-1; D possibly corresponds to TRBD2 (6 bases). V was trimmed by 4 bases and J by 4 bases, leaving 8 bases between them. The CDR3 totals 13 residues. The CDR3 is CASSYAGYNEQFF. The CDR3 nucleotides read TGTGCCAGCAGTTACGCGGGGTACAATGAGCAGTTCTTC.

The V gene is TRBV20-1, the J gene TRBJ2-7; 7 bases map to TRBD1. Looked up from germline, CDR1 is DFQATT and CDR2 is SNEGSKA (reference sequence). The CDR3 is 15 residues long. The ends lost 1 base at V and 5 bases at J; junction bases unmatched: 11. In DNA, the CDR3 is TGCAGTGCTAGAGTTCGGACAGGTCGGGTGAACGAGCAGTACTTC. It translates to CSARVRTGRVNEQYF.

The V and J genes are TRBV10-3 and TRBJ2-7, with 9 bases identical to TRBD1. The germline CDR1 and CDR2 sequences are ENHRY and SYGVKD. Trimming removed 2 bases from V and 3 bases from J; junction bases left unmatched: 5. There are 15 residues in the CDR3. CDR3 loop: CAISEPMGQGYEQYF. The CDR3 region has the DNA TGTGCCATCAGTGAGCCAATGGGACAGGGCTACGAGCAGTACTTC.

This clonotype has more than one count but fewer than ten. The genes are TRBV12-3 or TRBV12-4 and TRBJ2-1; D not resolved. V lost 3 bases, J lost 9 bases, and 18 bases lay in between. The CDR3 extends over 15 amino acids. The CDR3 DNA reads TGTGCCAGCAGTTTGGAAACCCCACGAGAGGTTGAGCAGTTCTTC. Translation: CASSLETPREVEQFF.

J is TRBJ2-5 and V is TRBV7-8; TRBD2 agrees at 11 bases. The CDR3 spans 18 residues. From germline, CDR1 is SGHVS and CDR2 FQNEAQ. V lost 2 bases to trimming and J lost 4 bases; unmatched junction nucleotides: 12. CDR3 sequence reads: CASSLSEFTSGRSETQYF. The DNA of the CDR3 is TGTGCCAGCAGCTTAAGTGAATTTACTAGCGGGAGATCAGAGACCCAGTACTTC. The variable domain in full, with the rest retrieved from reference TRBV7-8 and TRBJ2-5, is GAGVSQSPRYKVAKRGQDVALRCDPISGHVSLFWYQQALGQGPEFLTYFQNEAQLDKSGLPSDRFFAERPEGSVSTLKIQRTQQEDSAVYLCASSLSEFTSGRSETQYFGPGTRLLVL.

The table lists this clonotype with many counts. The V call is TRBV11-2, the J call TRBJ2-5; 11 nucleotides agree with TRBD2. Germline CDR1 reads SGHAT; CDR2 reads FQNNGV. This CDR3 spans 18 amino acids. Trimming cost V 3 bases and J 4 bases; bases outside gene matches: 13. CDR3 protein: CASSFGTSGVERPETQYF. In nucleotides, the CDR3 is TGTGCCAGCAGCTTCGGGACTAGCGGTGTCGAGCGTCCAGAGACCCAGTACTTC.